The present T cell receptor beta chain was sequenced within a study of blood T cells in healthy people across ages. The CDR3 loop spans 16 amino acids. Trimming cost V 0 bases and J 0 bases, with 9 bases left between them. Germline loops: CDR1 SGHTA, CDR2 FQGNSA. Through a sample-barcoded 5' primer and a J-beta primer mix, a second PCR was run for roughly 6 to 11 cycles. TCRdb re-called the 5' RACE reads through MiXCR, storing one row per CDR3 protein. Of about 840,000 distinct CDR3 sequences listed, about 29% were seen once; the top ten hold about a tenth. These records were also assigned to another study, of T cells of mothers and their children.

The chain has TRBV7-2 and TRBJ1-3; maybe TRBD1 (6 bases). This TCR came from a woman aged 40 to 55 in good health. What was sequenced was blood. CDR3 region: CASSLAQGSSGNTIYF. The CDR3 nucleotides are TGTGCCAGCAGCTTAGCGCAGGGGAGCTCTGGAAACACCATATATTTT.